Listed here are 15 T cell receptor beta chains from one sample, sequenced in a study of lymphopenia after photon versus proton radiotherapy. TCRdb keeps only in-frame clones here, not all; method: immunoSEQ multiplex PCR. The sample has fewer than 40,000 clones; 94% are singletons. The input for sequencing was peripheral blood, taken from a patient treated with photon-based radiotherapy. The receptors were sampled from a woman in her forties or fifties with cholangiocarcinoma.

The chain links TRBV28 to TRBJ1-5; no definite D call. Germline V gene sequence: CDR1 MDHEN, CDR2 SYDVKM. V lost 5 bases to trimming and J lost 0 bases, with 5 bases between them. CDR3 length: 13 amino acids. CDR3 DNA: TGTGCCAGCAGTCGATATAGCAATCAGCCCCAGCATTTT. Translating gives CASSRYSNQPQHF.

This chain links TRBV6-5 with TRBJ2-5; D not resolved. CDR1 is MNHEY, CDR2 SVGAGI, per germline. The V end was cut by 3 bases, the J end by 3 bases, with 11 bases between. The CDR3 runs 14 residues. The CDR3 region is CASSYGPRKETQYF. CDR3 DNA: TGTGCCAGCAGTTATGGACCGAGAAAAGAGACCCAGTACTTC.

The table lists this clone with a few counts. This chain uses TRBV6-4 with TRBJ2-7, with D uncertain. V dropped 0 bases and J dropped 3 bases, with 9 bases sitting between them. Germline assignment: CDR1 MRHNA and CDR2 SNTAGT. This CDR3 has 14 residues. This CDR3 reads CASSDSRRVYEQYF. CDR3 bases: TGTGCCAGCAGTGACTCGAGACGGGTCTACGAGCAGTACTTC.

The chain uses TRBV14 and TRBJ2-5; no clear D. The germline CDR1 and CDR2 sequences are SGHDN and FVKESK. V was pared by 5 bases and J by 0 bases, with 16 bases between. The CDR3 sequence is 16 residues long. CDR3 sequence: CASSDGRGIHQETQYF. The CDR3 DNA follows: TGTGCCAGCAGCGATGGCCGAGGCATCCACCAAGAGACCCAGTACTTC.

The gene calls are TRBV27 and TRBJ2-2; TRBD1 matches 8 bases. V lost 8 bases to trimming and J lost 2 bases; unmatched junction nucleotides: 13. Germline V gene lookup returns CDR1 MNHEY and CDR2 SMNVEV (reference sequence). There are 17 residues in the CDR3. As DNA, the CDR3 is TGTGCCAGCGCATATACCAGGGGGCGATTTAACACCGGGGAGCTGTTTTTT. Translation: CASAYTRGRFNTGELFF.

This clone was seen only a few times. The V and J genes are TRBV5-1 and TRBJ2-3, with D possibly being TRBD1 (6 bases). The CDR3 sequence is 15 residues long. Deletions cut 0 bases from V and 2 bases from J, with 10 bases between. The germline V gene has CDR1 SGHRS and CDR2 YFSETQ. CDR3 region: CASSLGTAPTDTQYF. The CDR3 bases are TGCGCCAGCAGCTTGGGGACAGCCCCCACAGATACGCAGTATTTT.

The rearrangement uses TRBV18 and TRBJ2-7; TRBD2 matches at 10 bases. This CDR3 comprises 18 residues. Per germline, CDR1 KGHSH and CDR2 LQKENI. V trimming: 2 bases; J trimming: 4 bases; junction bases outside the gene matches: 14. The CDR3 bases are TGTGCCAGCTCACCAAATCTACCTGGACTAGCGGATCAGTACGAGCAGTACTTC. Translated: CASSPNLPGLADQYEQYF.

This clone has only a few counts. This rearrangement joins TRBV6-5 to TRBJ1-4, with D tentatively TRBD1 (5 bases). V lost 5 bases and J 2 bases, leaving 12 bases between the germline ends. Per the germline V gene, CDR1 is MNHEY and CDR2 is SVGAGI. There are 15 residues in the CDR3. CDR3 coding DNA: TGTGCCAGCAGTCGGCAGGGTCCCACTAATGAAAAACTGTTTTTT. This gives the protein CASSRQGPTNEKLFF.

The J gene is TRBJ2-7, the V gene TRBV27; the D gene is possibly TRBD1 (6 bases). The CDR3 loop spans 14 amino acids. Trimming removed 1 base from V and 1 base from J, with 8 bases in between. In germline, CDR1 is MNHEY, CDR2 SMNVEV (reference sequence). The CDR3 region has the DNA TGTGCCAGCAGTTTATACACAGGGTCCTACGAGCAGTACTTC. Amino acid sequence: CASSLYTGSYEQYF.

The chain combines TRBV9 with TRBJ2-7; 7 bases are shared with TRBD1. The CDR3 has 15 residues. With V trimmed by 6 bases and J by 2 bases, 11 bases remained unmatched. The germline CDR1 and CDR2 sequences are SGDLS and YYNGEE. CDR3 coding DNA: TGTGCCAGCACACCTACGCCCACAGGGGCCTACGAGCAGTACTTC. Encoded protein: CASTPTPTGAYEQYF. Based on the CDR3 plus reference TRBV9 and TRBJ2-7, the full variable domain is DSGVTQTPKHLITATGQRVTLRCSPRSGDLSVYWYQQSLDQGLQFLIQYYNGEERAKGNILERFSAQQFPDLHSELNLSSLELGDSALYFCASTPTPTGAYEQYFGPGTRLTVT.

Regarding this clone: Other DNA sequences in this specimen translate into the identical CDR3. The chain uses TRBV20-1 and TRBJ2-5; D unresolved. V was cut by 2 bases and J by 2 bases, with 0 bases left in between. The length of the CDR3 is 10 residues. Germline CDR1 and CDR2: DFQATT and SNEGSKA (reference sequence). CDR3 bases: TGCAGTGCTAGACAAGAGACCCAGTACTTC. This gives the protein CSARQETQYF.

This chain connects TRBV5-4 to TRBJ1-6; TRBD1 agrees at 8 bases. Germline-derived CDR1 and CDR2 are SGHNT and YYREEE (reference sequence). The junction had 4 bases not matched to a gene; V was cut back by 1 base and J by 7 bases. The CDR3 runs to 15 residues. Here the CDR3 reads CASSLFDRGNSPLHF. CDR3 nucleotide sequence: TGTGCCAGCAGCTTGTTTGACAGGGGCAATTCACCCCTCCACTTT.

V gene TRBV29-1 combines with J gene TRBJ2-6; D uncertain. The CDR3 runs to 14 residues. Germline V gene sequence: CDR1 SQVTM, CDR2 ANQGSEA. Between the trimmed V and J ends, which lost 4 bases and 4 bases, there was a span of 11 bases. Written as DNA, the CDR3 is TGCAGCGTTGCGACGGGTTCAGGGGCCAACGTCCTGACTTTC. Translated, it gives CSVATGSGANVLTF. The full variable domain, its missing parts supplied by reference TRBV29-1 and TRBJ2-6, is SAVISQKPSRDICQRGTSLTIQCQVDSQVTMMFWYRQQPGQSLTLIATANQGSEATYESGFVIDKFPISRPNLTFSTLTVSNMSPEDSSIYLCSVATGSGANVLTFGAGSRLTVL.

The chain links TRBV5-4 to TRBJ1-2, with 7 bases identical to TRBD1. Germline trimming cut 9 bases from V and 2 bases from J; bases unmatched to any gene: 4. The germline CDR1 and CDR2 sequences are SGHNT and YYREEE (reference sequence). The CDR3 is 12 amino acids. In nucleotides, the CDR3 is TGTGCCACAGGGGGATCGAACTATGGCTACACCTTC. This translates into CATGGSNYGYTF. The full variable domain, completed using reference TRBV5-4 and TRBJ1-2, is ETGVTQSPTHLIKTRGQQVTLRCSSQSGHNTVSWYQQALGQGPQFIFQYYREEENGRGNFPPRFSGLQFPNYSSELNVNALELDDSALYLCATGGSNYGYTFGSGTRLTVV.

The chain uses TRBV21-1 and TRBJ1-1. TRBV21-1 is a recognized pseudogene. CDR3 length equals 17 residues. The CDR3 DNA sequence: TGTGCCAGCAGCAAAATCCCCTGTAAGAGTTTGAACACTGAAGCTTTCTTT. This sequence encodes CASSKIPCKSLNTEAFF.